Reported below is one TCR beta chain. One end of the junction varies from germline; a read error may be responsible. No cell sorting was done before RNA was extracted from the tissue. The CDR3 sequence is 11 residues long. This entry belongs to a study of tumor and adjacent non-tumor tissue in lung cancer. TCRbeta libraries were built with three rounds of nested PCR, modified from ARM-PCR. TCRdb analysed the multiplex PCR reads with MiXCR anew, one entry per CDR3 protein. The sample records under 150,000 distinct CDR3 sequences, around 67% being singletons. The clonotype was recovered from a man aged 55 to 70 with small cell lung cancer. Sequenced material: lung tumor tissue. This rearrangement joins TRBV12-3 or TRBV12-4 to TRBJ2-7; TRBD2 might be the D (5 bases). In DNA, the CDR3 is TGTACCAGCAGTACCGGGGTGTCGCAGTACTTC. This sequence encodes CTSSTGVSQYF.